These 27 T cell receptor beta chains were sequenced from one sample in a study of shared clonotypes between healthy human individuals. Here immunoSEQ multiplex PCR was the method, and the copy in TCRdb shows in-frame clones only, minus some. The repertoire holds roughly 500,000 clones, with 96% as singletons. The sequencing input was naive CD4+ T cells sorted from blood. Sample subset: CD45RA+ positively selected. These TCRs come from a woman in her twenties or thirties in good health.

The CDR3 reads CASSLGGTNTGELFF. As DNA, the CDR3 is TGTGCCAGCAGCTTGGGCGGGACAAACACCGGGGAGCTGTTTTTT. V and J are TRBV5-4 and TRBJ2-2; D is possibly TRBD1 or TRBD2 (6 bases each). The CDR3 sequence is 15 residues long. Looked up from germline, CDR1 is SGHNT and CDR2 is YYREEE (reference sequence). Trimming took off 0 bases at V and 2 bases at J, with 8 bases between the two ends.

As for this clone: A junction boundary mismatches the germline segment, possibly from a read error. The rearrangement joins TRBV6-1 to TRBJ2-7, with TRBD1 identical over 10 bases. Germline V gene lookup returns CDR1 MNHNS and CDR2 SASEGT. The CDR3 is made up of 13 amino acids. The DNA of the CDR3 is TGTGCCAGCAGTGAAGCTTGGGACAGGGGAGGTCGGTTC. It codes for CASSEAWDRGGRF.

This chain links TRBV11-2 with TRBJ2-7; tentatively, D is TRBD1 or TRBD2 (5 bases each). V lost 5 bases and J 5 bases, leaving 16 bases between the germline ends. CDR3 size: 14 residues. Germline V gene lookup returns CDR1 SGHAT and CDR2 FQNNGV. The CDR3 DNA follows: TGTGCCAGCAGCCTGATTGTCGGGGCCCACGAGCAGTACTTC. Translation gives CASSLIVGAHEQYF.

This chain uses TRBV28 with TRBJ2-5; 9 bases are a match to TRBD2. From germline, CDR1 is MDHEN and CDR2 SYDVKM. The CDR3 is 15 residues long. With 10 bases clipped from V and 8 bases from J, the junction kept 17 bases outside the gene matches. Here the CDR3 DNA reads TGTGCCACCACGGGGGGGTCTTCTAGCGGGGTTACCCAGTACTTC. This sequence encodes CATTGGSSSGVTQYF.

The rearrangement links TRBV7-2 to TRBJ2-7; 10 bases are a match to TRBD1. In germline, CDR1 is SGHTA, CDR2 FQGNSA. CDR3 length equals 15 residues. Germline trimming cut 4 bases from V and 2 bases from J; bases unmatched to any gene: 5. CDR3 sequence (DNA): TGTGCCAGCAGCTACTCCGGGACAGGGGCCTACGAGCAGTACTTC. Its translation: CASSYSGTGAYEQYF.

This chain uses TRBV19 with TRBJ2-7; D is undetermined. Germline V gene data show CDR1 as LNHDA and CDR2 as SQIVND (reference sequence). V was trimmed by 3 bases and J by 2 bases, leaving 8 bases between them. The CDR3 extends over 13 amino acids. The CDR3 DNA sequence: TGTGCCAGTAGTATGTCTATCGCCTACGAGCAGTACTTC. This encodes CASSMSIAYEQYF.

This chain connects TRBV5-1 to TRBJ2-3; 10 nucleotides align to TRBD2. Losses at the gene ends were 0 bases for V and 0 bases for J; bases not matched to a gene: 4. CDR3 length: 17 amino acids. Germline CDR1 and CDR2: SGHRS and YFSETQ. In nucleotides, the CDR3 is TGCGCCAGCAGCTTGGCTCTAGCGGGAGCTAGCACAGATACGCAGTATTTT. It encodes CASSLALAGASTDTQYF.

The V and J genes are TRBV11-2 and TRBJ2-5, with D tentatively TRBD1 (6 bases). The CDR3 contains 18 residues. Germline CDR1 SGHAT, CDR2 FQNNGV. The V and J ends lost 4 bases and 4 bases respectively, with 25 bases between them. The CDR3 loop is CASSYRDKTNYGGETQYF. CDR3 sequence (DNA): TGTGCCAGCAGCTACCGGGACAAAACCAACTATGGAGGAGAGACCCAGTACTTC.

J is TRBJ2-7 and V is TRBV6-5, with 7 bases fitting TRBD1. V gave up 7 bases and J gave up 3 bases; unmatched junction bases: 12. This CDR3 has 15 residues. Germline-derived CDR1 and CDR2 are MNHEY and SVGAGI. For the CDR3, the DNA is TGTGCCAGCATTAATACAGGGGCTGTCGTCTACGAGCAGTACTTC. Translation: CASINTGAVVYEQYF.

The J gene is TRBJ2-7, the V gene TRBV5-6; D is perhaps TRBD2 (6 bases). The V and J ends lost 5 bases and 5 bases respectively, with 14 bases between them. The germline CDR1 and CDR2 sequences are SGHDT and YYEEEE. This CDR3 has 13 residues. CDR3 sequence reads: CASRPGSGDEQYF. DNA for the CDR3: TGTGCCAGCAGGCCCGGGAGTGGAGACGAGCAGTACTTC.

Only a few counts were recorded for this clone. This chain joins TRBV9 and TRBJ1-1; 7 nucleotides agree with TRBD1. This CDR3 is built from 14 residues. Germline V gene data show CDR1 as SGDLS and CDR2 as YYNGEE. The ends lost 0 bases at V and 9 bases at J; junction bases unmatched: 8. The CDR3 loop is CASSVDHGQEKAFF. The CDR3 DNA sequence: TGTGCCAGCAGCGTAGACCACGGACAGGAAAAAGCTTTCTTT.

V is TRBV5-1 and J is TRBJ2-7; D possibly matches TRBD1 or TRBD2 (6 bases each). The CDR3 contains 15 residues. Germline CDR1 is SGHRS and CDR2 is YFSETQ. V lost 1 base, J lost 5 bases, and 16 bases lay in between. CDR3 DNA: TGCGCCAGCAGCTTGTTGGGGGGCTCGTTCGACGAGCAGTACTTC. Its protein product is CASSLLGGSFDEQYF.

The V and J genes are TRBV10-1 and TRBJ2-1; TRBD2 matches 10 bases. After removal of 2 bases from V and 9 bases from J, the junction contained 10 bases not matched to a gene. Germline CDR1 reads WNHNN; CDR2 reads SYGVQD (reference sequence). The CDR3 spans 16 residues. The CDR3 loop reads CASSERAAGGPSEQFF. The CDR3, as DNA: TGCGCCAGCAGTGAGCGGGCAGCGGGAGGGCCTAGTGAGCAGTTCTTC.

The gene calls are TRBV19 and TRBJ2-3, with D possibly matching TRBD1 (6 bases). The CDR3 spans 15 residues. Deletions cut 8 bases from V and 0 bases from J, with 15 bases between. Germline V gives CDR1 LNHDA, CDR2 SQIVND (reference sequence). The CDR3 bases are TGTGCCAGTTCGAATCAGGGGTGGAGCACAGATACGCAGTATTTT. Its protein product is CASSNQGWSTDTQYF.

The chain links TRBV27 to TRBJ1-5; 7 bases align to TRBD1. The CDR3 loop spans 16 amino acids. V gave up 6 bases and J gave up 3 bases; unmatched junction bases: 11. Germline V gene lookup returns CDR1 MNHEY and CDR2 SMNVEV (reference sequence). CDR3 sequence: CASRESRGLVNQPQHF. In DNA form, the CDR3 reads TGTGCCAGCAGAGAGAGCAGGGGGTTGGTCAATCAGCCCCAGCATTTT.

V and J are TRBV5-1 and TRBJ2-5; D uncertain. Germline V gives CDR1 SGHRS, CDR2 YFSETQ. This CDR3 is 16 amino acids long. V lost 1 base to trimming and J lost 3 bases, with 16 bases between them. CDR3 DNA: TGCGCCAGCAGCTTGTCCCTACGGAGAGGAGAAGAGACCCAGTACTTC. Its translation is CASSLSLRRGEETQYF.

The V and J genes are TRBV11-2 and TRBJ1-2; D is ambiguous. Germline CDR1 is SGHAT and CDR2 is FQNNGV. This CDR3 has 14 amino acids. V was shortened by 5 bases and J by 3 bases, with 13 bases between the two germline ends. The chain's CDR3 is CASSQRQWDYGYTF. CDR3 nucleotides: TGTGCCAGCAGCCAACGGCAGTGGGACTATGGCTACACCTTC.

This chain links TRBV9 with TRBJ2-7; D not certain. This CDR3 contains 14 residues. Deletions cut 1 base from V and 0 bases from J, with 8 bases between. Germline CDR1 reads SGDLS; CDR2 reads YYNGEE. The CDR3 sequence: CASSVSPDSYEQYF. The CDR3 bases are TGTGCCAGCAGCGTATCTCCGGACTCCTACGAGCAGTACTTC.

In its sample, this clone was seen once. This chain uses TRBV10-1 with TRBJ2-1; 7 positions match TRBD1. V lost 5 bases to trimming and J lost 5 bases; unmatched junction nucleotides: 3. Germline values: CDR1 WNHNN, CDR2 SYGVQD (reference sequence). The CDR3 consists of 13 residues. For the CDR3, the DNA is TGCGCCAGCAGTAGGGACAGCGACAATGAGCAGTTCTTC. It encodes CASSRDSDNEQFF.

The chain has TRBV5-1 and TRBJ2-3, with D possibly TRBD2 on 5 matching bases. The germline gives CDR1 SGHRS, CDR2 YFSETQ. The length of the CDR3 is 17 residues. V was clipped by 0 bases and J by 0 bases, with 14 bases between them. This chain's CDR3 is CASSLALAGPSTDTQYF. For the CDR3, the DNA is TGCGCCAGCAGCTTGGCTCTAGCCGGACCAAGCACAGATACGCAGTATTTT.

This rearrangement joins TRBV11-3 to TRBJ2-1, with D possibly being TRBD2 (6 bases). The CDR3 sequence is 15 residues long. V lost 4 bases and J lost 6, with 16 bases in between. Looked up from germline, CDR1 is SGHNT and CDR2 is YENEEA. The CDR3 sequence is CASSYATGTLNEQFF. The CDR3, as DNA: TGTGCCAGCAGCTACGCGACCGGGACTCTCAATGAGCAGTTCTTC.

The V and J genes are TRBV7-2 and TRBJ1-1; D gene uncertain. Germline V CDR1 and CDR2: SGHTA, FQGNSA. Trimming removed 5 bases from V and 1 base from J, with 8 bases in between. The CDR3 contains 13 residues. The CDR3 reads CASSGLRNTEAFF. CDR3 bases: TGTGCCAGCAGCGGGCTTCGGAACACTGAAGCTTTCTTT.

This chain joins TRBV9 and TRBJ2-7; D is possibly TRBD2 (5 bases). CDR1 SGDLS and CDR2 YYNGEE come from the germline V gene. CDR3 size: 14 residues. The germline V and J ends were trimmed by 2 bases and 8 bases, with 17 bases remaining between them. The CDR3 sequence is CASSVGSAYTKQYF. CDR3 coding DNA: TGTGCCAGCAGCGTTGGTAGCGCATATACGAAGCAGTACTTC.

V usage is TRBV4-2 and J usage is TRBJ2-7; the D gene is possibly TRBD1 (5 bases). Trimming removed 2 bases from V and 1 base from J, with 15 bases in between. This CDR3 is built from 16 residues. Germline V CDR1 and CDR2: LGHNA, YNFKEQ. CDR3 sequence: CASSQKAGQISYEQYF. The CDR3 DNA reads TGTGCCAGCAGCCAAAAAGCCGGACAAATTTCCTACGAGCAGTACTTC.

J is TRBJ2-2 and V is TRBV9; perhaps TRBD1 as D (5 bases). Trimming cost V 0 bases and J 1 base, with 10 bases left between them. The germline V gene encodes CDR1 SGDLS and CDR2 YYNGEE. The CDR3 sequence is 16 residues long. The CDR3 is CASSVDRRGNTGELFF. The CDR3 coding sequence is TGTGCCAGCAGCGTAGATAGAAGGGGGAACACCGGGGAGCTGTTTTTT. The entire variable domain, with the rest obtained from reference TRBV9 and TRBJ2-2, is as follows: DSGVTQTPKHLITATGQRVTLRCSPRSGDLSVYWYQQSLDQGLQFLIQYYNGEERAKGNILERFSAQQFPDLHSELNLSSLELGDSALYFCASSVDRRGNTGELFFGEGSRLTVL.

The count of this clone is one. This rearrangement joins TRBV28 to TRBJ2-3, with TRBD2 matching over 14 bases. Germline V CDR1 and CDR2: MDHEN, SYDVKM. CDR3 size: 19 residues. Germline trimming cut 2 bases from V and 5 bases from J; bases unmatched to any gene: 12. DNA of the CDR3: TGTGCCAGCAGTTTAGGGGGGGGACTAGCGGGAGCCTTCGGAGATACGCAGTATTTT. As protein: CASSLGGGLAGAFGDTQYF.

The gene calls are TRBV27 and TRBJ2-6; D remains unclear. Trimming removed 6 bases at V and 0 bases at J, with 3 bases between. Looked up from germline, CDR1 is MNHEY and CDR2 is SMNVEV (reference sequence). CDR3 length equals 13 residues. The CDR3 spells CASRTSGANVLTF. The CDR3 DNA sequence: TGTGCCAGCAGGACCTCTGGGGCCAACGTCCTGACTTTC. The variable domain in full, with the rest retrieved from reference TRBV27 and TRBJ2-6, is EAQVTQNPRYLITVTGKKLTVTCSQNMNHEYMSWYRQDPGLGLRQIYYSMNVEVTDKGDVPEGYKVSRKEKRNFPLILESPSPNQTSLYFCASRTSGANVLTFGAGSRLTVL.